The present T cell receptor (beta chain) was sequenced within a study of T cell responses to AZD1222 COVID-19 vaccine. Whole-study findings and limits: Samples come after the peak T cell response, not at day 14. The study found Spike-specific TCR breadth and depth rose after two AZD1222 doses.

As for this clone: What it recognizes is unknown.

Sequenced by immunoSEQ multiplex PCR; TCRdb stores in-frame clones only, minus some. The table records roughly 130,000 clones, roughly 87% of them present only once. This material consisted of peripheral blood, taken on day 0 of AZD1222 vaccination. The sequence came from an adult in good health.

Here the CDR3 DNA reads TGCGCCAGCAGCCAAGAGGACAGGGGGCTCGCTGGAAACACCATATATTTT. Amino acid sequence: CASSQEDRGLAGNTIYF. The rearrangement uses TRBV4-1 and TRBJ1-3, with TRBD1 matching over 11 bases. The CDR3 extends over 17 amino acids. J gave up 2 bases and V 0 bases, and 3 bases lay outside the gene matches. CDR1 MGHRA and CDR2 YSYEKL come from the germline V gene.